Below are 2 T cell receptor beta chains sequenced from a single sample in a study of cytomegalovirus exposure and HLA in healthy donors. Primers: 60 Vbeta forward and 13 Jbeta reverse. Sequenced by immunoSEQ multiplex PCR; TCRdb stores in-frame clones only, minus some. The table lists about 180,000 clones, approximately 80% of them singletons. Sequenced sample: PBMCs. These receptors all stem from a girl between 10 and 17 years old in good health and CMV-seropositive.

The table lists this clone with a count of one. The chain combines TRBV7-9 with TRBJ2-7, with 11 bases matching TRBD2. The V gene end was trimmed by 5 bases and the J gene end by 3 bases; junction bases not matched to a gene: 6. The CDR3 has 15 residues. Germline V gene sequence: CDR1 SEHNR, CDR2 FQNEAQ (reference sequence). The CDR3 bases are TGTGCCAGCAGCGATGAGGGACTAGCGGTCTACGAGCAGTACTTC. Translating gives CASSDEGLAVYEQYF.

A few counts support this clone. This chain connects TRBV13 to TRBJ2-5; 11 nucleotides agree with TRBD2. Germline CDR1 and CDR2: PRHDT and FYEKMQ (reference sequence). Germline trimming cut 4 bases from V and 2 bases from J; bases unmatched to any gene: 12. This CDR3 contains 18 residues. CDR3 DNA: TGTGCCAGCAGCTCCCGCCTCCGACTAGCGGGGTATCAAGAGACCCAGTACTTC. Translation gives CASSSRLRLAGYQETQYF.